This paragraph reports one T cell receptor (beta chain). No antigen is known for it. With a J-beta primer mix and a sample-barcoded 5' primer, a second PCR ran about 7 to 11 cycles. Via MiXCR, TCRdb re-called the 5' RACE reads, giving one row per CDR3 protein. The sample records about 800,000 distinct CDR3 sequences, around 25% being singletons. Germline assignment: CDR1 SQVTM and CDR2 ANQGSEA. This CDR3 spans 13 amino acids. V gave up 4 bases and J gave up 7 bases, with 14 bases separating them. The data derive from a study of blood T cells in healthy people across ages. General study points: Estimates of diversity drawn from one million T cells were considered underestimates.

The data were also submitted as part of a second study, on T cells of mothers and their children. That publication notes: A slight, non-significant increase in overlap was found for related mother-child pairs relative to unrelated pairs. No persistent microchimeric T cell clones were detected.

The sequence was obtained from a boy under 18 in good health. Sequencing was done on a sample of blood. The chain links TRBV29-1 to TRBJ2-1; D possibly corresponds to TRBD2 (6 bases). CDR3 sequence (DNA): TGCAGCGTTGGGGCTAGCGCAGTTAATGAGCAGTTCTTC. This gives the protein CSVGASAVNEQFF.